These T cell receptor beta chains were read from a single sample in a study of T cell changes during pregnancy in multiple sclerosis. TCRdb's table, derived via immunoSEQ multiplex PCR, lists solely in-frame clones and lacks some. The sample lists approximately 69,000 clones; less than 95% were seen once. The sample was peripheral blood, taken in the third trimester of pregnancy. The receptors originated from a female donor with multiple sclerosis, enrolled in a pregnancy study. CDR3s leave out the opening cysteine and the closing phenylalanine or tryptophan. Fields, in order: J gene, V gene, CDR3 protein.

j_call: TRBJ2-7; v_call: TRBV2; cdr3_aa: ASREGAEQY
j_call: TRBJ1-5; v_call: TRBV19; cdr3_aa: ASSMSGIRNQPQH
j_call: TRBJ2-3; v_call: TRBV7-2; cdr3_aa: ASRMGDTQY
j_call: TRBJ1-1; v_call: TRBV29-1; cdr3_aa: SVKTGMNTEAF
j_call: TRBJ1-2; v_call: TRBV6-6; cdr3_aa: ASSYYDGDGHT
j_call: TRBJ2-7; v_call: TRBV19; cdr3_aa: ASSMTGSYEQY
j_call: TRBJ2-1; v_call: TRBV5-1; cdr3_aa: ASSRTPLNEQF
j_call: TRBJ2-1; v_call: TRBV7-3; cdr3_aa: ASSLTGQVSDRQF
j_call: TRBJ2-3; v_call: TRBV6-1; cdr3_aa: ASRREGGVPDTQY
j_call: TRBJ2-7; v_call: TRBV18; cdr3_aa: ASSPGQAGYEQY
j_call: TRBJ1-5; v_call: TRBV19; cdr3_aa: ASSNQGSNQPQH
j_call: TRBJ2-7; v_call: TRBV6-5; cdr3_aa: ASSYVQGLDEQY
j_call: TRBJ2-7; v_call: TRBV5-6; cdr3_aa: ASSLGGAGGAYEQY
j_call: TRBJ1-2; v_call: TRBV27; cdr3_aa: ASKGRDRGDRLNGYT
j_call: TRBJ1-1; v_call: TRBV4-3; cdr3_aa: ASSLIGQGTKAREAF
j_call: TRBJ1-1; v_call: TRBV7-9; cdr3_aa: STGFGNTEAF
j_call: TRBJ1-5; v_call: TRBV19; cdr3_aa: ASRNQGVPPQPQH
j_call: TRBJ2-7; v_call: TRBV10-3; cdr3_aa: AISTGTGSYEQY
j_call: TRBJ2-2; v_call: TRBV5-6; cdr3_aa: ASSRPGQGVLTGELF
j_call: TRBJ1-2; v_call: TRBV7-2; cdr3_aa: ASSLARGLPYGYT
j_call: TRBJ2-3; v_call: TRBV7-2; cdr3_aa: ASSLAHMGGDTDTQY
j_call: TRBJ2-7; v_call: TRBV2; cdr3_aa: ASGGQNYEQY
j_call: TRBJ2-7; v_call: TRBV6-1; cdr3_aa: ASSESGIVYEQY
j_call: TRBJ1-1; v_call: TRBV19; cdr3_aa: ASRSLTGRTRGTEAF
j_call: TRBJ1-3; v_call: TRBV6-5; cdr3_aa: ASSYRGLSGNTIY
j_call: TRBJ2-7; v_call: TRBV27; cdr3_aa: ASSSTGSYEQY
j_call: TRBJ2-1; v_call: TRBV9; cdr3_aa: ASSVLDSSYNEQF
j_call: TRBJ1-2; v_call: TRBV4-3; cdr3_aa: ASSQGALDRVGYGYT
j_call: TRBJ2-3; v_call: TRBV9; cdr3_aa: ASSVISGTGTDTQY
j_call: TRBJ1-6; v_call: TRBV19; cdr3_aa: ASRKPQENSPLH
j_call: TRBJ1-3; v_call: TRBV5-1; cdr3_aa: ASSFDSVSGNTIY
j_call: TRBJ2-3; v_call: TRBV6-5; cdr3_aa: ASSYRQASTDTQY
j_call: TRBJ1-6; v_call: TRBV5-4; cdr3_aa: ASSREDRASPLH
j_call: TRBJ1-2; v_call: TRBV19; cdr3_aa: ASSILTGGRNYGYT
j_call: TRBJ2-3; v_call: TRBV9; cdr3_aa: ASRPIAGDVADTQY
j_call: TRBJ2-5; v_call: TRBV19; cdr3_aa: ASRADLQETQY
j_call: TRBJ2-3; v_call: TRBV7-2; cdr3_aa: ASSPPGRGDTDTQY
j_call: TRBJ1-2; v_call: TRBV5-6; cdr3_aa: ASSLGTTGSGYT
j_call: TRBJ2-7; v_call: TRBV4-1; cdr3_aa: ASSHRTVSYEQY
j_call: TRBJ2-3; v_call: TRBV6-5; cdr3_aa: ASRTAGADTQY
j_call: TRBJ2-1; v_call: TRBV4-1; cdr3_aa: ASSQVGSSYNEQF
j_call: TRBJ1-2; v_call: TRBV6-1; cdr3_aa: ASSRAGGWDGYT
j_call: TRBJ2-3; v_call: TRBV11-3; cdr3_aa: ASSLLLAGAISTDTQY
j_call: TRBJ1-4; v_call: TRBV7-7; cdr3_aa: ASSLSGRRNEKLF
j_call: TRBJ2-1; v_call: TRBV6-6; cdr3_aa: ASREAGTGRNEQF
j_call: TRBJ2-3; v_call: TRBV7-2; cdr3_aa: ASSFQTGSTDTQY
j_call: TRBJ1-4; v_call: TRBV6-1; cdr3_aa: ASSPSGQGEKLF
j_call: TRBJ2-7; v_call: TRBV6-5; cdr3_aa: ASSPRPGLYEQY
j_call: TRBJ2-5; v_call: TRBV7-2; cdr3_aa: ASSPGQVQETQY
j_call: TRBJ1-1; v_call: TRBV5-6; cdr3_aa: ASSWDREVLAF
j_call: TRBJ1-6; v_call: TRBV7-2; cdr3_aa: ASSRRRENSPLH
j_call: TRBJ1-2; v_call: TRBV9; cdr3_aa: ASSGQGAVYGYT
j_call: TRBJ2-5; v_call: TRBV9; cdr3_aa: ASSVGSGGAQETQY
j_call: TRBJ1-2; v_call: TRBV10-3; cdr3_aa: AISEDLGQGAGGNYGYT
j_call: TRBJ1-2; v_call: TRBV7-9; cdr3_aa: ASSFGQGMGYT
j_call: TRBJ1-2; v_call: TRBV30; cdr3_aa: AWNHATGSDT
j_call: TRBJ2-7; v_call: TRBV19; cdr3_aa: ASSIAGGIGREQY
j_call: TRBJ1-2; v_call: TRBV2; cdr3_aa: ASRRGTGYGYT
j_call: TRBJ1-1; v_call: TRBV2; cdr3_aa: ASRGTGAHTEAF